This T cell receptor beta chain was recorded in a study of cytotoxic CD8 clonotypes in ibrutinib-treated CLL. This clone appeared a few times. Here immunoSEQ multiplex PCR was the method, and the copy in TCRdb shows in-frame clones only, minus some. The sample includes about 56,000 clones, over 55% seen only once; the top ten take over 20%. This CDR3 is built from 16 residues. V lost 5 bases, J lost 4 bases, and 21 bases lay in between. Germline loops: CDR1 SGHTA, CDR2 FQGNSA. This chain connects TRBV7-2 to TRBJ2-7; a possible D gene is TRBD2 (6 bases). The sequencing here drew on PBMCs, taken after 24 months of ibrutinib treatment. This TCR came from a human donor with chronic lymphocytic leukemia. The CDR3, as DNA: TGTGCCAGCAGCGCCGGGGGACCCTGGGGTTTATACGAGCAGTACGTC. This gives the protein CASSAGGPWGLYEQYV.